This T cell receptor (beta chain) was sequenced during a study of T cells after yellow fever vaccination (dated by TCRdb to about 2019). In the study overall: Using CD3, CD45RA, CCR7 and CD95 staining, memory subsets (EM, EMRA, CM and Tscm) were sorted on a BD FACS Aria III. The SMART-Seq v4 Ultra Low Input RNA kit was used to prepare libraries from fractions with low cell numbers. To follow T-cell clones before and after primary and booster YFV17D yellow fever vaccination, bulk TCR alpha and beta repertoires were sequenced over time. The cohort comprised two healthy male donors, one aged 18 to 29 and one aged 30 to 40 years. Blood samples were taken at several timepoints before and after primary and secondary immunization, and bulk PBMC replicates and cell subsets were isolated. Memory subsets were sorted on days 0, 15 and 45 and at 18 months following primary vaccination, and on days 0, 15 and 45 following the 30-year booster.

Sequencing took place on an Illumina NovaSeq 6000. TCR cDNA was synthesized by 5'RACE template switching, which introduced a universal primer site and unique molecular identifiers. Priming of cDNA synthesis was performed from both the TCR alpha and TCR beta constant segments. Library amplification involved two PCR steps, and the second step added sample barcodes and sequencing adapters. Sequencing of libraries was performed on Illumina HiSeq 2500 (2x100 bp) or NovaSeq (2x150 bp). As for the original processing: Reads were demultiplexed and collapsed into UMI consensus sequences with MIGEC, and V(D)J alignment was performed with MiXCR. Vaccine-responding clonotypes were defined with edgeR using replicate PBMC samples, requiring FDR below 0.01 and a log2 fold change above 5 up to day 15. Each bulk clonotype received a CD4 or CD8 identity based on whether the sequenced CD4 or CD8 repertoire contained that clonotype at higher abundance. Clonotype frequencies in memory subsets were weighted by FACS-sorted cell numbers to estimate each clone's distribution across memory phenotypes. The raw public reads went through TCRdb reprocessing: fastp at Q25, MiXCR clone calling, in-frame beta chains kept. Every entry covers one CDR3 protein and lists the most common genes and DNA from its rows. For this entry, the V and J calls and clone size follow TCRdb and not the study's own pipeline. The sample table lists around 56,000 distinct CDR3 sequences, 5.7% of them with a count of one. The ten largest clonotypes hold 25% to 40% of the sample.

Per the publication, the treatment or condition label means: live attenuated yellow fever vaccine strain. A standard Ficoll-Paque protocol was used to isolate PBMCs from peripheral blood. The RNeasy Micro Kit was used to extract RNA from sorted memory subsets. Points the paper makes about the study in general: Because abundant contaminating clonotypes from the bulk population could be contained in FACS-sorted repertoires, computational filtering was required. A small share of clonotypes occurred in both CD4 and CD8 compartments, likely arising from convergent recombination. On day 0, almost all vaccine-responding clonotypes were below detection in the sorted memory subsets. The secondary T-cell response was weaker than the primary response but faster, peaking on day 5 instead of day 15. Most clones expanded after primary vaccination (around 96% of CD4 and approximately 86% of CD8) were re-detected after the booster, suggesting that broad memory maintenance occurred. The study included only two donors, which limits how far the findings can be generalized.

V was cut back by 8 bases and J by 0 bases, leaving a gap of 10 bases between them. From its cysteine to its phenylalanine, the CDR3 spans 13 amino acids. Only CDR3 DNA is held: 39 bases, read in frame from base 1. There are many counts of this clonotype. Base qualities are not recorded, but no much larger clone differs from it by a single base. The sequence is built from TRBV12-3 or TRBV12-4 and TRBJ1-1; confidence is insufficient to name the D gene. Sequenced material: PBMCs, either bulk or a sorted T-cell subset (CD4+, CD8+, memory, or dextramer-sorted; not recorded which), taken on the day of the yellow fever booster vaccination. The receptor was isolated from a man between 18 and 35 years old who received the YFV17D yellow fever vaccine. The bases are TGTGCCAGCGGATCGACGGTGAACACTGAAGCTTTCTTT. Its coded protein is CASGSTVNTEAFF.